Listed here are 8 T cell receptor beta chains from one sample, sequenced in a study of T cell clonality in common variable immunodeficiency. The table came from immunoSEQ multiplex PCR; TCRdb's copy has only in-frame clones and leaves some out. The sample offers approximately 34,000 clones and no singletons, the top ten holding 3% to 4.5%. Source material: peripheral blood mononuclear cells. These receptors originate from a person aged 18-69 years in good health.

The table lists this clone with a few counts. The CDR3 end lies 3 residues beyond the end of the read and is filled in from the germline J gene. This chain connects TRBV20-1 to TRBJ1-1; 7 bases align to TRBD1. Germline V CDR1 and CDR2: DFQATT, SNEGSKA (reference sequence). This CDR3 comprises 13 residues. The sequenced CDR3 bases are TGCAGTGCTAGAGACCAGAGGGGGCGGGCA. The encoded protein is CSARDQRGRA. The complete CDR3 reads CSARDQRGRAAFF.

This clone was counted only a few times. The sequenced fragment ends 3 residues before the CDR3 boundary, so the rest is inferred from the germline J gene. The chain couples TRBV2 to TRBJ2-2, with 8 positions matching TRBD1. From germline, CDR1 is SNHLY and CDR2 FYNNEI. The CDR3 spans 14 residues. The CDR3 DNA, read in part, is TGTGCCAGCATTCTCGACAGGGGAAATGAAAAG. This codes for CASILDRGNEK. The whole CDR3 sequence reads CASILDRGNEKLFF.

This clone was recorded many times. The read comes to an end 3 residues before the CDR3 does, leaving the germline J gene to fill in the end. The chain carries TRBV19 and TRBJ2-1; 8 positions match TRBD1. The CDR3 has 14 residues. Germline-derived CDR1 and CDR2 are LNHDA and SQIVND (reference sequence). The ends lost 5 bases at V and 7 bases at J; junction bases unmatched: 7. The sequenced part of the CDR3 DNA is TGTGCCAGTAGTTCCGACAGGGGAAGGAATGAG. This gives the protein CASSSDRGRNE. The complete CDR3 protein is CASSSDRGRNEQFF.

This clone was found many times. The read ends 3 residues early relative to the CDR3; the germline J gene fills the gap. The chain is built from TRBV2 and TRBJ2-3; tentative D call: TRBD2 (5 bases). Germline V gene sequence: CDR1 SNHLY, CDR2 FYNNEI. Between the trimmed V and J ends, which lost 1 base and 0 bases, there was a span of 14 bases. The CDR3 contains 17 residues. CDR3: CASSEGWLARSTDTQYF. CDR3 bases read: TGTGCCAGCAGTGAAGGCTGGCTAGCTAGAAGCACAGATACG.

This clone was detected ten times or more. The sequence runs out 3 residues before the end of the CDR3; the remainder is reconstructed from the germline J gene. The rearrangement joins TRBV30 to TRBJ2-7; TRBD2 might be the D (5 bases). The CDR3 spans 14 residues. Per germline, CDR1 GTSNPN and CDR2 SVGIG (reference sequence). Trimming cost V 3 bases and J 2 bases, with 14 bases left between them. CDR3 region: CAWRRPPGAYEQYF. The CDR3 bases that were read are TGTGCCTGGAGACGACCCCCCGGGGCCTACGAG.

This clone has only a few counts. The CDR3 is cut off 3 residues early in the read; its end comes from the germline J gene. J is TRBJ2-3 and V is TRBV5-1, with a possible D match to TRBD2 (6 bases). The V end lost 2 bases, the J end lost 2 bases, and 12 bases lay between the germline ends. The CDR3 contains 15 residues. Germline V gives CDR1 SGHRS, CDR2 YFSETQ. The DNA read from the CDR3 is TGCGCCAGCAGCTTCCGGGACTCTTACACAGATACG. Protein: CASSFRDSYTDT. The whole CDR3 sequence is CASSFRDSYTDTQYF.

This clone appeared many times. The read comes to an end 3 residues before the CDR3 does, leaving the germline J gene to fill in the end. The gene calls are TRBV12-3 or TRBV12-4 and TRBJ2-3; 9 bases agree with TRBD2. The junction had 12 bases not matched to a gene; V was cut back by 6 bases and J by 8 bases. The CDR3 contains 15 residues. The CDR3 spells CASRLTGTSSRTQYF. Incomplete CDR3 DNA: TGTGCCAGCAGACTTACCGGGACTAGCTCTCGTACG.

As to this clone: The read ends 3 residues shy of where the CDR3 ends; the end is completed using the germline J gene. The genes are TRBV30 and TRBJ1-1, with D uncertain. This CDR3 has 12 residues. With 3 bases removed from V and 7 bases from J, the gap between germline ends came to 12 bases. Germline V lookup: CDR1 GTSNPN, CDR2 SVGIG (reference sequence). This CDR3 reads CAWRMLLIEAFF. The covered CDR3 bases are TGTGCCTGGAGAATGCTACTCATTGAA.